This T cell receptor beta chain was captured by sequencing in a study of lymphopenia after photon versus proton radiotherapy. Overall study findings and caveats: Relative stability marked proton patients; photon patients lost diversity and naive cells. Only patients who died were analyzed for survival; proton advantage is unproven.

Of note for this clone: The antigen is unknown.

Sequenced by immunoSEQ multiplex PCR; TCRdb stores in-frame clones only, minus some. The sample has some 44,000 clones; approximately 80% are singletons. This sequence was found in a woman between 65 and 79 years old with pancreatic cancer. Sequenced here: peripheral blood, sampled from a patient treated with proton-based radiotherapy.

CDR3 bases: TGCGCCAGCACCATGGGGCCGGGATTCGAGCAGTTCTTC. This gives the protein CASTMGPGFEQFF. V is TRBV4-3 and J is TRBJ2-1; D is tentatively TRBD1 or TRBD2 (5 bases each). The CDR3 has 13 residues. Trimming took 7 bases from V and 10 from J, leaving 17 bases between them. Germline CDR1 is LGHNA and CDR2 is YSLEER.